What follows are 15 T cell receptor beta chains derived from one specimen sequenced in a study of vaccination effects on CD4 cells after COVID-19. Profiled with immunoSEQ multiplex PCR; TCRdb holds only in-frame clones, not every one. Among just over 55,000 clones listed, around 84% were seen once. The antigens for these receptors are not known. Once cultured for approximately ten days, the cells underwent separation to obtain CD4+ T cells. It was two doses of either the BNT162b2 or mRNA-1273 vaccine that participants received. Sequenced here: CD4+ T cells from PBMCs cultured without peptide, sampled after COVID-19 vaccination. These receptors all stem from a human donor who received a COVID-19 vaccine.

This chain joins TRBV7-9 and TRBJ2-3; the match to TRBD2 covers 9 bases. Germline CDR1 and CDR2: SEHNR and FQNEAQ (reference sequence). CDR3 size: 19 residues. V trimming: 1 base; J trimming: 0 bases; junction bases outside the gene matches: 11. In DNA form, the CDR3 reads TGTGCCAGCAGCTTAGGCTTCGGAGCGGGGGGATCAAGCACAGATACGCAGTATTTT. Its translation is CASSLGFGAGGSSTDTQYF.

V is TRBV4-2 and J is TRBJ2-3, with TRBD2 identical over 8 bases. Trimming took 4 bases from V and 0 from J; bases not matched to a gene: 6. The CDR3 spans 16 residues. Germline-derived CDR1 and CDR2 are LGHNA and YNFKEQ. The CDR3 DNA follows: TGTGCCAGCAGCCCGCTTAGCGGGGAGAGCACAGATACGCAGTATTTT. This encodes CASSPLSGESTDTQYF.

This clone was seen just once. The chain uses TRBV4-3 and TRBJ2-7; 8 bases align to TRBD1. CDR3 length: 14 residues. Germline V gene data show CDR1 as LGHNA and CDR2 as YSLEER. V lost 4 bases and J lost 4; bases outside the gene matches: 6. CDR3: CASSRGQGGYEQYF. In DNA, the CDR3 is TGCGCCAGCAGCCGAGGACAGGGAGGTTACGAGCAGTACTTC.

The V call is TRBV28, the J call TRBJ1-5; the D gene is possibly TRBD1 (5 bases). The V end lost 2 bases, the J end lost 0 bases, and 8 bases lay between the germline ends. Germline V gives CDR1 MDHEN, CDR2 SYDVKM. The CDR3 consists of 15 residues. The CDR3 DNA follows: TGTGCCAGCAGTTTACCGACAGTTAGCAATCAGCCCCAGCATTTT. This translates into CASSLPTVSNQPQHF.

The chain recombines TRBV7-9 with TRBJ1-2; D is ambiguous. The ends were cut back, 3 bases at V and 8 bases at J, with 7 bases in the middle. The CDR3 is made up of 11 amino acids. Germline V CDR1 and CDR2: SEHNR, FQNEAQ (reference sequence). Here the CDR3 DNA reads TGTGCCAGCAGCTTTTCCGCGGGCTACACCTTC. Its translation: CASSFSAGYTF. The whole variable domain, remainder taken from reference TRBV7-9 and TRBJ1-2, is DTGVSQNPRHKITKRGQNVTFRCDPISEHNRLYWYRQTLGQGPEFLTYFQNEAQLEKSRLLSDRFSAERPKGSFSTLEIQRTEQGDSAMYLCASSFSAGYTFGSGTRLTVV.

The chain carries TRBV25-1 and TRBJ1-1, with 7 bases identical to TRBD1. This CDR3 is built from 14 residues. Germline V gives CDR1 MGHDK, CDR2 SYGVNS. Trimming took 5 bases from V and 5 from J; bases not matched to a gene: 8. Here the CDR3 reads CASSNRTGTTEAFF. The CDR3 DNA sequence: TGTGCCAGCAGTAACCGGACAGGAACGACTGAAGCTTTCTTT.

The rearrangement joins TRBV27 to TRBJ1-2; D remains unclear. The germline V and J ends were trimmed by 4 bases and 11 bases, with 14 bases remaining between them. The CDR3 sequence is 12 residues long. Germline V lookup: CDR1 MNHEY, CDR2 SMNVEV (reference sequence). Written as DNA, the CDR3 is TGTGCCAGCAGTTCTGGGCGCACTGGGTACACCTTC. Its protein is CASSSGRTGYTF.

The chain joins TRBV29-1 to TRBJ1-3, with D possibly TRBD1 on 5 matching bases. The length of the CDR3 is 16 residues. Trimming removed 6 bases at V and 0 bases at J, with 18 bases between. Per germline, CDR1 SQVTM and CDR2 ANQGSEA. This CDR3 reads CSVIWSRDYSGNTIYF. The CDR3 coding sequence is TGCAGCGTGATTTGGAGCCGGGACTACTCTGGAAACACCATATATTTT.

The chain employs TRBV7-2 and TRBJ2-7, with 7 bases that match TRBD2. The V segment lost 5 bases and the J segment 1 base; nucleotides outside the gene matches: 11. Germline loops: CDR1 SGHTA, CDR2 FQGNSA. This CDR3 has 16 amino acids. The chain's CDR3 is CASSLDPGGGSYEQYF. The CDR3 bases are TGTGCCAGCAGCCTTGACCCGGGCGGGGGATCCTACGAGCAGTACTTC.

The chain links TRBV4-2 to TRBJ2-3, with 9 bases matching TRBD2. This CDR3 spans 16 amino acids. Germline CDR1 LGHNA, CDR2 YNFKEQ. V lost 5 bases, J lost 4 bases, and 10 bases stayed unmatched. The CDR3 loop reads CASSSQGLAIADTQYF. The CDR3 nucleotides read TGTGCCAGCAGCTCCCAGGGACTAGCTATCGCAGATACGCAGTATTTT.

The chain carries TRBV6-5 and TRBJ1-4; TRBD1 aligns across 11 bases. The germline CDR1 and CDR2 sequences are MNHEY and SVGAGI. The ends lost 7 bases at V and 7 bases at J; junction bases unmatched: 5. This CDR3 is 14 amino acids long. The CDR3 spells CASKGGTGGEKLFF. CDR3 bases: TGTGCCAGCAAGGGGGGGACAGGGGGTGAAAAACTGTTTTTT.

The chain couples TRBV9 to TRBJ1-6; D not certain. Germline V gives CDR1 SGDLS, CDR2 YYNGEE. The CDR3 totals 12 residues. Trimming pared 3 bases from V and 6 bases from J, leaving 4 bases between. The CDR3 protein is CASSGINSPLHF. The CDR3 DNA reads TGTGCCAGCAGCGGGATTAATTCACCCCTCCACTTT.

The chain recombines TRBV27 with TRBJ1-1; no firm D call. CDR1 is MNHEY, CDR2 SMNVEV, per germline (reference sequence). V was shortened by 4 bases and J by 0 bases, with 18 bases between the two germline ends. This CDR3 comprises 17 residues. DNA for the CDR3: TGTGCCAGCAGTTCCCTCGGGTATAGTAACCTGAACACTGAAGCTTTCTTT. Protein sequence: CASSSLGYSNLNTEAFF.

V gene TRBV10-3 combines with J gene TRBJ1-5; 9 bases align to TRBD1. Germline values: CDR1 ENHRY, CDR2 SYGVKD. Trimming cost V 0 bases and J 6 bases; bases outside gene matches: 6. This CDR3 has 16 residues. The CDR3, as DNA: TGTGCCATCAGTGAGTCGAAGGGGACAGGGTTTCAGCCCCAGCATTTT. Encoded protein: CAISESKGTGFQPQHF.

In the case of this clone: Mismatch with germline at one junction end may stem from a read error. The chain has TRBV2 and TRBJ2-7; tentatively, D is TRBD1 or TRBD2 (5 bases each). There are 15 residues in the CDR3. Germline V lookup: CDR1 SNHLY, CDR2 FYNNEI. This CDR3 is CASSEGTSRTYEQYF. The CDR3 DNA reads TGTGCCAGCAGCGAAGGGACCTCCCGGACCTACGAGCAGTACTTC.